Presented here are 27 T cell receptor beta chains from one specimen sequenced in a study of T-cell reconstitution after alpha-beta-depleted transplantation in children. The TCRbeta library incorporated unique molecular identifiers. One entry per CDR3 protein results from TCRdb running MiXCR on the PCR reads. There are over 450,000 distinct CDR3 sequences in the sample; over 9.5% occur only once, and around 2% lies in the top ten. The material was PBMCs, obtained before TCRalphabeta/CD19-depleted stem cell transplant. The origin of the receptors is a child aged 2 to 15 with inherited bone marrow failure, due to receive a stem cell transplant.

On this clonotype itself: A much larger clonotype is one base distant, so this may be a read error. This chain uses TRBV12-3 or TRBV12-4 with TRBJ2-1, with D unresolved. The CDR3 sequence is 14 residues long. V was cut by 6 bases and J by 7 bases, with 16 bases left in between. The CDR3 sequence: CASSPTNIINEQFF. The CDR3, as DNA: TGTGCCAGCAGCCCGACAAATATCATTAATGAGCAGTTCTTC.

This clonotype was detected ten times or more. The gene calls are TRBV10-3 and TRBJ2-2, with D maybe TRBD2 (6 bases). The CDR3 has 15 residues. Germline loops: CDR1 ENHRY, CDR2 SYGVKD. Trimming left V 10 bases short and J 2 bases short, with 17 bases between. In DNA, the CDR3 is TGTGCCACCAGAGGAGGGACTCTAAACACCGGGGAGCTGTTTTTT. Translated: CATRGGTLNTGELFF.

The chain links TRBV20-1 to TRBJ2-1; possible D gene TRBD2, 6 bases. The CDR3 covers 16 residues. Trimming shortened V by 3 bases and J by 8 bases, and 23 bases separated the two germline ends. Germline V lookup: CDR1 DFQATT, CDR2 SNEGSKA (reference sequence). The CDR3 DNA follows: TGCAGTGCTAGCCCCCTCGGGACTCCCAGGCAATATGAGCAGTTCTTC. Residues: CSASPLGTPRQYEQFF.

This clonotype has a handful of counts. The genes are TRBV30 and TRBJ2-3; tentative D call: TRBD2 (7 bases). Germline V CDR1 and CDR2: GTSNPN, SVGIG (reference sequence). The ends were cut back, 2 bases at V and 2 bases at J, with 11 bases in the middle. CDR3 length equals 14 residues. In DNA form, the CDR3 reads TGTGCCTGGAGTAAGGGGGGGCACACAGATACGCAGTATTTT. This translates into CAWSKGGHTDTQYF. The full variable domain, rest sourced from reference TRBV30 and TRBJ2-3, is SQTIHQWPATLVQPVGSPLSLECTVEGTSNPNLYWYRQAAGRGLQLLFYSVGIGQISSEVPQNLSASRPQDRQFILSSKKLLLSDSGFYLCAWSKGGHTDTQYFGPGTRLTVL.

This clonotype was found many times. The junction departs from the called germline gene at one end, perhaps through a read error. This sequence joins TRBV4-2 and TRBJ1-1; D uncertain. Germline CDR1 and CDR2: LGHNA and YNFKEQ. The CDR3 contains 16 residues. The DNA of the CDR3 is TGTGCCAGCAGCGAAGAGGAGGTTTCGGTCGACACTGAAGCTTTCTTT. This sequence encodes CASSEEEVSVDTEAFF.

This clonotype has at least ten counts. The V gene is TRBV20-1, the J gene TRBJ2-3, with 9 bases that match TRBD2. V dropped 1 base and J dropped 2; count of bases not matched to a gene: 7. The CDR3 runs to 16 residues. CDR1 and CDR2 from the germline V gene are DFQATT and SNEGSKA (reference sequence). The CDR3 region has the DNA TGCAGTGCTAGAGGAGGACTAGCGATTCACACAGATACGCAGTATTTT. It translates to CSARGGLAIHTDTQYF.

This clonotype was seen just once. One junction end does not reproduce the germline sequence, and a read error may be involved. This chain connects TRBV27 to TRBJ1-1; 7 bases map to TRBD1. Germline V CDR1 and CDR2: MNHEY, SMNVEV (reference sequence). The CDR3 extends over 14 amino acids. The chain's CDR3 is CANSVQGRETEAFF. For the CDR3, the DNA is TGTGCCAACAGTGTACAGGGGAGGGAGACTGAAGCTTTCTTT.

This clonotype was observed many times. This chain links TRBV7-2 with TRBJ1-2; the D is unclear. With 2 bases removed from V and 8 bases from J, the gap between germline ends came to 15 bases. The CDR3 runs to 14 residues. Per the germline V gene, CDR1 is SGHTA and CDR2 is FQGNSA. The CDR3 is CASSLLIGVGGYTF. The CDR3 DNA is TGTGCCAGCAGCTTACTCATCGGGGTCGGAGGCTACACCTTC.

This clonotype was seen at least ten times. The V gene is TRBV5-1, the J gene TRBJ1-2; D is perhaps TRBD1 (5 bases). Trimming took 6 bases from V and 4 from J, leaving 10 bases between them. The germline gives CDR1 SGHRS, CDR2 YFSETQ. This CDR3 spans 12 amino acids. The CDR3 sequence: CASTMGGYGYTF. CDR3 DNA: TGCGCCAGCACCATGGGGGGCTATGGCTACACCTTC. Full variable domain (rest looked up from reference TRBV5-1 and TRBJ1-2): KAGVTQTPRYLIKTRGQQVTLSCSPISGHRSVSWYQQTPGQGLQFLFEYFSETQRNKGNFPGRFSGRQFSNSRSEMNVSTLELGDSALYLCASTMGGYGYTFGSGTRLTVV.

Many counts were recorded for this clonotype. The chain combines TRBV15 with TRBJ1-3; D is uncertain. Deletions cut 8 bases from V and 1 base from J, with 6 bases between. This CDR3 contains 12 residues. Per the germline V gene, CDR1 is LNHNV and CDR2 is YYDKDF (reference sequence). The CDR3 DNA reads TGTGCCACCGGATCTTCTGGAAACACCATATATTTT. Translation gives CATGSSGNTIYF.

In this sample, this clonotype turned up a few times. The chain carries TRBV7-2 and TRBJ2-5; TRBD2 agrees at 9 bases. V was clipped by 8 bases and J by 5 bases; unmatched bases: 12. The CDR3 is made up of 15 amino acids. Germline V lookup: CDR1 SGHTA, CDR2 FQGNSA. The CDR3 DNA follows: TGTGCCAGCCGGACTAGCGTCAAGATGTGGGAGACCCAGTACTTC. Residues: CASRTSVKMWETQYF. The variable domain in full, with the rest retrieved from reference TRBV7-2 and TRBJ2-5, is GAGVSQSPSNKVTEKGKDVELRCDPISGHTALYWYRQSLGQGLEFLIYFQGNSAPDKSGLPSDRFSAERTGGSVSTLTIQRTQQEDSAVYLCASRTSVKMWETQYFGPGTRLLVL.

On this clonotype: A much bigger clone sits one base away, suggesting this may be a read error. The chain has TRBV27 and TRBJ1-2; D ambiguous. V lost 3 bases and J lost 9, with 14 bases in between. The CDR3 spans 13 residues. Germline V gene lookup returns CDR1 MNHEY and CDR2 SMNVEV (reference sequence). The CDR3 region is CASSFQVGERYTF. In DNA, the CDR3 is TGTGCCAGCAGTTTCCAAGTGGGCGAGCGCTACACCTTC.

In its sample, this clonotype was seen many times. The genes are TRBV6-5 and TRBJ2-2, with D possibly matching TRBD2 (5 bases). V was clipped by 6 bases and J by 3 bases, with 17 bases between them. CDR1 and CDR2 from the germline V gene are MNHEY and SVGAGI. This CDR3 has 16 amino acids. The CDR3 sequence is CASSPLWGSDTGELFF. The CDR3 DNA reads TGTGCCAGCAGCCCATTATGGGGTAGCGACACCGGGGAGCTGTTTTTT.

In this sample, this clonotype turned up many times. V gene TRBV7-2 combines with J gene TRBJ2-7; possibly TRBD1 for D (6 bases). The CDR3 spans 14 residues. Germline V lookup: CDR1 SGHTA, CDR2 FQGNSA. With 4 bases removed from V and 3 bases from J, the gap between germline ends came to 13 bases. CDR3 DNA: TGTGCCAGCAGCTCTAACAGGGTAGACTACGAGCAGTACTTC. This sequence encodes CASSSNRVDYEQYF.

This clonotype showed up many times. This rearrangement joins TRBV20-1 to TRBJ1-5; no clear D. The V gene's germline CDR1 is DFQATT and CDR2 SNEGSKA (reference sequence). This CDR3 contains 12 residues. Trimming cost V 0 bases and J 4 bases, with 4 bases left between them. CDR3 DNA: TGCAGTGCTAGAGAGCCGAATCAGCCCCAGCATTTT. This sequence encodes CSAREPNQPQHF.

The table lists this clonotype with many counts. In DNA, the CDR3 is TGCGCCAGCAGCCCCGGGGCAGGTGCCATGAACACTGAAGCTTTCTTT. It codes for CASSPGAGAMNTEAFF. This chain connects TRBV5-1 to TRBJ1-1; D is possibly TRBD1 (5 bases). The CDR3 contains 16 residues. Germline values: CDR1 SGHRS, CDR2 YFSETQ. The V and J ends lost 4 bases and 0 bases respectively, with 16 bases between them.

This clonotype was seen a handful of times. V usage is TRBV28 and J usage is TRBJ2-3; the D call may be TRBD1 or TRBD2 (5 bases each). This CDR3 comprises 16 residues. Deletions cut 3 bases from V and 2 bases from J, with 15 bases between. Germline loops: CDR1 MDHEN, CDR2 SYDVKM. As DNA, the CDR3 is TGTGCCAGCAGTTTGCGAGGGACCCCTAACACAGATACGCAGTATTTT. Translating it yields CASSLRGTPNTDTQYF.

This clonotype was seen many times. V usage is TRBV7-9 and J usage is TRBJ1-5, with a possible D match to TRBD1 (6 bases). With 4 bases removed from V and 3 bases from J, the gap between germline ends came to 13 bases. Germline V gives CDR1 SEHNR, CDR2 FQNEAQ (reference sequence). This CDR3 has 15 residues. The CDR3 is CASSSGARYNQPQHF. CDR3 DNA sequence: TGTGCCAGCAGCTCAGGGGCGAGGTACAATCAGCCCCAGCATTTT. Looking up the rest from reference TRBV7-9 and TRBJ1-5 gives the full variable domain: DTGVSQNPRHKITKRGQNVTFRCDPISEHNRLYWYRQTLGQGPEFLTYFQNEAQLEKSRLLSDRFSAERPKGSFSTLEIQRTEQGDSAMYLCASSSGARYNQPQHFGDGTRLSIL.

This clonotype was counted at least ten times. V is TRBV5-1 and J is TRBJ2-5; D assignment may be TRBD1 or TRBD2 (5 bases each). This CDR3 comprises 17 residues. Germline assignment: CDR1 SGHRS and CDR2 YFSETQ. V lost 0 bases to trimming and J lost 0 bases, with 15 bases between them. The CDR3 protein is CASSLVGTGVYQETQYF. The CDR3 DNA is TGCGCCAGCAGCTTGGTAGGGACCGGGGTCTACCAAGAGACCCAGTACTTC.

This clonotype was recorded many times. V and J are TRBV29-1 and TRBJ2-3, with a possible D match to TRBD2 (5 bases). The ends were cut back, 3 bases at V and 4 bases at J, with 14 bases in the middle. This CDR3 has 14 residues. CDR1 and CDR2 (germline): SQVTM, ANQGSEA. CDR3 sequence reads: CSVDSGSRADTQYF. The CDR3 DNA follows: TGCAGCGTTGATAGTGGGAGTCGAGCAGATACGCAGTATTTT.

There are many counts of this clonotype. The genes are TRBV12-3 or TRBV12-4 and TRBJ2-2, with TRBD2 identical over 12 bases. The CDR3 sequence is 18 residues long. Germline trimming cut 2 bases from V and 5 bases from J; bases unmatched to any gene: 9. CDR3 sequence (DNA): TGTGCCAGCAGTTTAAACCTAGCGGGAGGGCCGGGAACCGGGGAGCTGTTTTTT. Translated: CASSLNLAGGPGTGELFF.

This clonotype has a count of ten or more. The V gene is TRBV18, the J gene TRBJ2-1, with 9 bases lining up with TRBD2. The CDR3 contains 17 residues. Germline-derived CDR1 and CDR2 are KGHSH and LQKENI. V was clipped by 3 bases and J by 5 bases; unmatched bases: 11. The CDR3 DNA follows: TGTGCCAGCTCACCCTTGGTGGGGAGCGGGAGGAACAATGAGCAGTTCTTC. Its protein is CASSPLVGSGRNNEQFF. The whole variable domain, filled in from reference TRBV18 and TRBJ2-1, reads NAGVMQNPRHLVRRRGQEARLRCSPMKGHSHVYWYRQLPEEGLKFMVYLQKENIIDESGMPKERFSAEFPKEGPSILRIQQVVRGDSAAYFCASSPLVGSGRNNEQFFGPGTRLTVL.

Here the CDR3 DNA reads TGTGCCAGCAGTTTTGGGATAAGGGACAGGGTGACCTACGAGCAGTACTTC. Residues: CASSFGIRDRVTYEQYF. This chain joins TRBV28 and TRBJ2-7; 9 positions agree with TRBD1. Germline CDR1 reads MDHEN; CDR2 reads SYDVKM. The CDR3 has 17 amino acids. V lost 3 bases to trimming and J lost 2 bases; unmatched junction nucleotides: 11.

This clonotype was seen at least ten times. The V call is TRBV24-1, the J call TRBJ2-2, with 9 bases aligning to TRBD1. The germline V gene has CDR1 KGHDR and CDR2 SFDVKD. This CDR3 comprises 15 residues. Trimming at V came to 5 bases and at J to 6 bases, leaving 6 bases not matched to a gene. CDR3 coding DNA: TGTGCCACCAGTGGCGACAGGGGGGAGCCCGGGGAGCTGTTTTTT. Protein product: CATSGDRGEPGELFF.

The rearrangement joins TRBV20-1 to TRBJ2-7, with a tentative D call TRBD1 (5 bases). The CDR3 has 14 amino acids. With 3 bases removed from V and 4 bases from J, the gap between germline ends came to 16 bases. CDR1 and CDR2 (germline): DFQATT, SNEGSKA (reference sequence). The CDR3 protein is CSASRSGRGYEQYF. The CDR3 DNA reads as TGCAGTGCTAGTAGGTCAGGGCGCGGTTACGAGCAGTACTTC.

This clonotype was observed at least ten times. This chain links TRBV10-3 with TRBJ2-3; possibly TRBD1 for D (5 bases). This CDR3 contains 13 residues. Germline CDR1 reads ENHRY; CDR2 reads SYGVKD. Trimming stripped 7 bases from V and 2 bases from J, with 10 bases between. The CDR3 loop is CAIMGRATDTQYF. The CDR3, as DNA: TGTGCCATCATGGGCAGGGCCACAGATACGCAGTATTTT.

This clonotype was recorded at least ten times. This chain connects TRBV9 to TRBJ2-3, with TRBD2 matching 7 bases. J was trimmed by 3 bases and V by 5 bases; bases with no gene match: 9. The CDR3 runs to 15 residues. Per germline, CDR1 SGDLS and CDR2 YYNGEE. The CDR3 is CASRARASGTDTQYF. The CDR3 DNA reads TGTGCCAGCAGGGCGAGGGCTAGCGGAACAGATACGCAGTATTTT.